These 8 T cell receptor beta chains share one sample of origin, sequenced in a study of neurological immune-mediated disorders. TCRdb re-called the 5' RACE reads with MiXCR, one entry per CDR3 protein. The sample shows around 79,000 distinct CDR3 sequences, roughly 14% of them seen only once. Material for sequencing was PBMCs. Receptor source: a woman between 45 and 60 years old in good health.

The table lists this clonotype with many counts. The V gene is TRBV7-3, the J gene TRBJ2-1; 10 nucleotides match TRBD1. The CDR3 runs 17 residues. V gave up 1 base and J gave up 7 bases; unmatched junction bases: 10. Germline lookup yields CDR1 SGHTA and CDR2 FQGTGA. This chain's CDR3 is CASSLNPGTGARNEQFF. CDR3 bases: TGTGCCAGCAGCTTAAATCCCGGGACAGGGGCCCGGAATGAGCAGTTCTTC.

As for this clonotype: The junction and the germline gene differ at one end; a read error may be behind it. The chain employs TRBV20-1 and TRBJ1-6; 9 positions agree with TRBD1. CDR1 is DFQATT and CDR2 is SNEGSKA in the germline V gene (reference sequence). The CDR3 consists of 13 residues. CDR3 coding DNA: TGCAGTGCGGCCGGACAGGGGACTCCACCCCTCCACTTC. Its translation: CSAAGQGTPPLHF.

This clonotype was picked up a small number of times. The chain links TRBV28 to TRBJ2-3; 9 bases match TRBD1. The CDR3 runs 12 residues. CDR1 is MDHEN and CDR2 is SYDVKM in the germline V gene. Trimming at V came to 4 bases and at J to 12 bases, leaving 5 bases not matched to a gene. The CDR3 spells CASSSTGGHQYF. In DNA, the CDR3 is TGTGCCAGCAGTTCCACAGGGGGCCACCAGTATTTT.

This clonotype was detected many times. The chain recombines TRBV6-5 with TRBJ1-1; D unclear. The CDR3 length is 13 residues. Per germline, CDR1 MNHEY and CDR2 SVGAGI. V lost 2 bases and J lost 3, with 7 bases in between. The DNA for the CDR3 is TGTGCCAGCAGTTACGGGAGAGACACTGAAGCTTTCTTT. Encoded protein: CASSYGRDTEAFF.

The table lists this clonotype with many counts. The chain employs TRBV7-9 and TRBJ2-1; 11 nucleotides match TRBD2. J gave up 6 bases and V 5 bases, and 3 bases lay outside the gene matches. Per the germline V gene, CDR1 is SEHNR and CDR2 is FQNEAQ (reference sequence). This CDR3 has 14 amino acids. CDR3 coding DNA: TGTGCCAGCAGCGTAGGACTAGCGGGCAATGAGCAGTTCTTC. This codes for CASSVGLAGNEQFF.

This clonotype was found a few times. V is TRBV7-9 and J is TRBJ1-6; no firm D call. The V end was cut by 5 bases, the J end by 10 bases, with 12 bases between. The CDR3 spans 13 residues. Germline values: CDR1 SEHNR, CDR2 FQNEAQ (reference sequence). The CDR3 region has the DNA TGTGCCAGCAGCGGTGGGGTTGAGTCACCCCTCCACTTT. It codes for CASSGGVESPLHF.

The V call is TRBV6-2 or TRBV6-3, the J call TRBJ2-7; D remains unclear. The CDR3 consists of 14 residues. Germline lookup yields CDR1 MNHEY and CDR2 SVGEGT. V lost 2 bases and J lost 1, with 9 bases in between. The CDR3 loop reads CASSYSDLSYEQYF. CDR3 DNA sequence: TGTGCCAGCAGTTACAGCGACCTTTCCTACGAGCAGTACTTC.

This clonotype was found once. This chain joins TRBV28 and TRBJ2-1, with 8 bases fitting TRBD2. CDR1 and CDR2 (germline): MDHEN, SYDVKM. The CDR3 loop spans 17 amino acids. V shed 11 bases and J 4 bases; nucleotides not matched to a gene: 19. CDR3 residues: CALSLERTSRRYNEQFF. CDR3 in DNA: TGTGCCCTCAGTTTGGAGAGGACTAGCCGACGGTACAATGAGCAGTTCTTC. The full variable domain, in which reference TRBV28 and TRBJ2-1 provide the parts outside the CDR3, is DVKVTQSSRYLVKRTGEKVFLECVQDMDHENMFWYRQDPGLGLRLIYFSYDVKMKEKGDIPEGYSVSREKKERFSLILESASTNQTSMYLCALSLERTSRRYNEQFFGPGTRLTVL.